Shown below are 21 T cell receptor beta chains from a single sample sequenced in a study of cytomegalovirus exposure and HLA in healthy donors. Produced via immunoSEQ multiplex PCR; TCRdb's table is partial and in-frame only. The repertoire holds some 170,000 clones, roughly 89% seen once, with approximately 1.5% in the top ten. The sample was PBMCs. Receptors originate from a woman aged 25 to 39 in good health and CMV-seronegative.

V is TRBV9 and J is TRBJ1-3, with D uncertain. Germline V gene data show CDR1 as SGDLS and CDR2 as YYNGEE. V gave up 4 bases and J gave up 0 bases, with 11 bases separating them. CDR3 size: 15 residues. The CDR3: CASSLSSLSGNTIYF. CDR3 DNA: TGTGCCAGCAGCCTCTCGTCCCTCTCTGGAAACACCATATATTTT.

This chain joins TRBV28 and TRBJ2-1; 9 bases line up with TRBD2. CDR1 and CDR2 from the germline V gene are MDHEN and SYDVKM. This CDR3 has 16 residues. Trimming took 5 bases from V and 3 from J; bases not matched to a gene: 8. CDR3 nucleotide sequence: TGTGCCAGCAGTCCAACTAGCGGGCGAAACTACAATGAGCAGTTCTTC. Its translation: CASSPTSGRNYNEQFF.

The chain combines TRBV13 with TRBJ2-2, with 8 nucleotides matching TRBD1. Trimming removed 5 bases from V and 1 base from J; junction bases left unmatched: 9. Germline lookup yields CDR1 PRHDT and CDR2 FYEKMQ (reference sequence). This CDR3 contains 17 residues. This CDR3 reads CASSIAGGRGNTGELFF. The CDR3 bases are TGTGCCAGCAGCATCGCAGGGGGCAGGGGGAACACCGGGGAGCTGTTTTTT. Full variable domain (remainder filled in from reference TRBV13 and TRBJ2-2): AAGVIQSPRHLIKEKRETATLKCYPIPRHDTVYWYQQGPGQDPQFLISFYEKMQSDKGSIPDRFSAQQFSDYHSELNMSSLELGDSALYFCASSIAGGRGNTGELFFGEGSRLTVL.

CDR3 sequence (DNA): TGTGCCAGCAGTTGGGGAGTGAGTTCACCCCTCCACTTT. It is translated as CASSWGVSSPLHF. V usage is TRBV27 and J usage is TRBJ1-6; D is unresolved. The CDR3 length is 13 residues. Trimming took off 4 bases at V and 9 bases at J, with 10 bases between the two ends. Per the germline V gene, CDR1 is MNHEY and CDR2 is SMNVEV (reference sequence).

The rearrangement links TRBV5-1 to TRBJ2-1; D is possibly TRBD1 (5 bases). V lost 5 bases and J lost 7, with 13 bases in between. The CDR3 is made up of 13 amino acids. CDR1 SGHRS and CDR2 YFSETQ come from the germline V gene. CDR3 residues: CASRSDSYNEQFF. The CDR3 DNA follows: TGCGCCAGCAGGAGTGACAGCTATAATGAGCAGTTCTTC.

The CDR3 is CASSQDSGWKLFF. The CDR3 DNA is TGCGCCAGCAGCCAAGATTCCGGGTGGAAACTGTTTTTT. The genes are TRBV4-1 and TRBJ1-4, with unresolved D. The V end lost 0 bases, the J end lost 11 bases, and 10 bases lay between the germline ends. Per the germline V gene, CDR1 is MGHRA and CDR2 is YSYEKL. The CDR3 contains 13 residues.

The CDR3 region is CAISESGQGGNEQFF. The CDR3 nucleotides read TGTGCCATCAGTGAGTCGGGGCAGGGGGGAAATGAGCAGTTCTTC. The rearrangement links TRBV10-3 to TRBJ2-1, with a weak D call TRBD1 (7 bases). The length of the CDR3 is 15 residues. Germline CDR1 ENHRY, CDR2 SYGVKD. V lost 0 bases and J 7 bases, leaving 13 bases between the germline ends.

This chain links TRBV6-5 with TRBJ2-7, with a possible D match to TRBD1 (5 bases). The CDR3 totals 13 residues. Germline CDR1 MNHEY, CDR2 SVGAGI. V lost 6 bases and J lost 3, with 12 bases in between. The CDR3 DNA is TGTGCCAGCAGCCGGACACTGAGCTACGAGCAGTACTTC. It specifies CASSRTLSYEQYF.

This clone has more than one count but fewer than ten. V gene TRBV18 combines with J gene TRBJ2-5, with D possibly matching TRBD1 (7 bases). This CDR3 contains 15 residues. The V end lost 0 bases, the J end lost 2 bases, and 10 bases lay between the germline ends. In germline, CDR1 is KGHSH, CDR2 LQKENI. This chain's CDR3 is CASSPPAGQQETQYF. CDR3 sequence (DNA): TGTGCCAGCTCACCACCTGCGGGACAGCAAGAGACCCAGTACTTC.

The chain is built from TRBV19 and TRBJ1-5; 9 bases fit TRBD1. With 3 bases clipped from V and 3 bases from J, the junction kept 6 bases outside the gene matches. The CDR3 runs to 16 residues. CDR1 and CDR2 from the germline V gene are LNHDA and SQIVND (reference sequence). The CDR3, as DNA: TGTGCCAGTAGTATTGGGACAGGGTTAGTCAATCAGCCCCAGCATTTT. This translates into CASSIGTGLVNQPQHF. Full variable domain (missing parts from reference TRBV19 and TRBJ1-5): DGGITQSPKYLFRKEGQNVTLSCEQNLNHDAMYWYRQDPGQGLRLIYYSQIVNDFQKGDIAEGYSVSREKKESFPLTVTSAQKNPTAFYLCASSIGTGLVNQPQHFGDGTRLSIL.

The genes are TRBV27 and TRBJ1-2; a possible D gene is TRBD1 (5 bases). Germline loops: CDR1 MNHEY, CDR2 SMNVEV (reference sequence). The V and J ends lost 0 bases and 5 bases respectively, with 10 bases between them. There are 14 residues in the CDR3. The CDR3 sequence is CASSLSGTLYGYTF. The CDR3 DNA reads TGTGCCAGCAGTTTATCCGGGACTCTTTATGGCTACACCTTC.

The chain uses TRBV6-4 and TRBJ1-1; no clear D. This CDR3 is 15 amino acids long. Trimming cost V 3 bases and J 3 bases, with 14 bases left between them. The V gene's germline CDR1 is MRHNA and CDR2 SNTAGT. CDR3 loop: CASSETSEAYTEAFF. CDR3 coding DNA: TGTGCCAGCAGTGAGACCTCGGAGGCGTACACTGAAGCTTTCTTT.

The rearrangement links TRBV6-1 to TRBJ1-1, with 8 positions matching TRBD1. This CDR3 has 13 amino acids. In germline, CDR1 is MNHNS, CDR2 SASEGT. The trim removed 7 bases at V and 6 bases at J, leaving 7 bases unmatched. As DNA, the CDR3 is TGTGCCAGCATAAGACAGGGGCAGTCTGAAGCTTTCTTT. Protein sequence: CASIRQGQSEAFF.

The chain employs TRBV5-1 and TRBJ2-2; D call uncertain. Germline V gene lookup returns CDR1 SGHRS and CDR2 YFSETQ. Trimming left V 5 bases short and J 0 bases short, with 5 bases between. The CDR3 contains 13 residues. The DNA for the CDR3 is TGCGCCAGCAGGGCCCCGAACACCGGGGAGCTGTTTTTT. Translating it yields CASRAPNTGELFF.

CDR3 sequence: CASSWRLAGSDGELFF. CDR3 bases: TGTGCCAGCAGCTGGCGCCTAGCGGGGTCTGACGGGGAGCTGTTTTTT. V and J are TRBV5-6 and TRBJ2-2; the match to TRBD2 covers 9 bases. After removal of 3 bases from V and 7 bases from J, the junction contained 10 bases not matched to a gene. The length of the CDR3 is 16 residues. Germline values: CDR1 SGHDT, CDR2 YYEEEE. The full variable domain, in which reference TRBV5-6 and TRBJ2-2 provide the parts outside the CDR3, is DAGVTQSPTHLIKTRGQQVTLRCSPKSGHDTVSWYQQALGQGPQFIFQYYEEEERQRGNFPDRFSGHQFPNYSSELNVNALLLGDSALYLCASSWRLAGSDGELFFGEGSRLTVL.

The V gene is TRBV4-2, the J gene TRBJ2-3; 9 bases are a match to TRBD2. The CDR3 spans 17 residues. In germline, CDR1 is LGHNA, CDR2 YNFKEQ. The V and J ends lost 0 bases and 2 bases, in that order; junction bases with no gene match: 6. The CDR3 protein is CASSQDGAGGATDTQYF. The CDR3 DNA reads as TGTGCCAGCAGCCAAGATGGAGCGGGGGGAGCCACAGATACGCAGTATTTT.

The chain couples TRBV27 to TRBJ2-6, with a weak D call TRBD1 (6 bases). V was cut by 3 bases and J by 2 bases, with 14 bases left in between. The CDR3 sequence is 17 residues long. The germline gives CDR1 MNHEY, CDR2 SMNVEV (reference sequence). The CDR3 coding sequence is TGTGCCAGCAGTTTGTTGGGGGCTTCACCTGGGGCCAACGTCCTGACTTTC. Its protein product is CASSLLGASPGANVLTF.

V is TRBV28 and J is TRBJ2-7; D is possibly TRBD1 (6 bases). The CDR3 length is 15 residues. Germline CDR1 is MDHEN and CDR2 is SYDVKM. V shed 5 bases and J shed 5 bases, with 19 bases lying between them. Here the CDR3 DNA reads TGTGCCAGCAGTAACCAGGGGACCAGGCGAAACGAGCAGTACTTC. Its protein is CASSNQGTRRNEQYF.

The rearrangement joins TRBV6-4 to TRBJ1-1, with D maybe TRBD1 (6 bases). Deletions cut 2 bases from V and 3 bases from J, with 13 bases between. Germline CDR1 MRHNA, CDR2 SNTAGT. This CDR3 region has 15 residues. CDR3 sequence (DNA): TGTGCCAGCAGTGACACAGGGAGAGGGTACACTGAAGCTTTCTTT. Protein product: CASSDTGRGYTEAFF.

The chain employs TRBV9 and TRBJ2-1; 7 bases are shared with TRBD2. CDR3 size: 15 residues. V was clipped by 6 bases and J by 4 bases; unmatched bases: 10. Germline V gives CDR1 SGDLS, CDR2 YYNGEE. The CDR3 protein is CASTRSSGYYNEQFF. CDR3 in DNA: TGTGCCAGCACTCGCTCTAGCGGCTATTACAATGAGCAGTTCTTC. Together with reference TRBV9 and TRBJ2-1, the CDR3 gives the full variable domain: DSGVTQTPKHLITATGQRVTLRCSPRSGDLSVYWYQQSLDQGLQFLIQYYNGEERAKGNILERFSAQQFPDLHSELNLSSLELGDSALYFCASTRSSGYYNEQFFGPGTRLTVL.

This clone appeared a single time. This chain connects TRBV10-2 to TRBJ1-5; the D gene is possibly TRBD1 (6 bases). CDR3 length: 12 residues. Trimming shortened V by 7 bases and J by 9 bases, and 13 bases separated the two germline ends. Looked up from germline, CDR1 is WSHSY and CDR2 is SAAADI. The CDR3 coding sequence is TGCGCCAGCACGATAGGGGGAAGGCCCCAGCATTTT. It codes for CASTIGGRPQHF.